The clone carrying this T cell receptor (beta chain) was counted only a few times. The record originates from a study of blood T cell repertoires in COVID-19. Method: immunoSEQ multiplex PCR; TCRdb's copy keeps in-frame clones and lacks some. The table shows some 270,000 clones, with over 80% occurring only once. This receptor was obtained from a woman aged 25-40 years with acute COVID-19. What was sequenced was PBMCs or T cells enriched from blood (not recorded which).

The chain's CDR3 is CASSSPAGGSLGEQYF. CDR3 bases: TGTGCCAGCAGCTCTCCTGCTGGCGGGAGCTTGGGCGAGCAGTACTTC. The chain uses TRBV7-2 and TRBJ2-7; 7 bases line up with TRBD2. The CDR3 length is 16 residues. V dropped 4 bases and J dropped 6; count of bases not matched to a gene: 15. Germline CDR1 reads SGHTA; CDR2 reads FQGNSA.